One T cell receptor beta chain is described in this entry. Its antigen is unknown. This sample was taken from a study of cytomegalovirus exposure and HLA in healthy donors. Study outcomes and limitations: It was found in a later analysis that first-cohort TCR clusters tended to co-occur in the 130 or so validation repertoires. 164 TCR beta chains were listed as cytomegalovirus-associated.

Per the germline V gene, CDR1 is PRHDT and CDR2 is FYEKMQ (reference sequence). This CDR3 contains 16 residues. V lost 1 base to trimming and J lost 0 bases, with 13 bases between them. Data came from immunoSEQ multiplex PCR; TCRdb stores just in-frame clones and leaves some out. The sample comprises about 250,000 clones, about 88% of which are singletons, and about 12% rests with the top ten. The specimen was PBMCs. V and J are TRBV13 and TRBJ2-7; D is perhaps TRBD2 (6 bases). The sequence was obtained from a man younger than 35 in good health and CMV-seropositive. For the CDR3, the DNA is TGTGCCAGCAGCTTAGAGGGGTTGGGAGGCTCCTACGAGCAGTACTTC. This sequence encodes CASSLEGLGGSYEQYF.